The 11 T cell receptor beta chains listed next were all sequenced from one sample in a study of blood T cells in healthy people across ages. Primed by a sample-barcoded 5' primer and a J-beta primer mix, a second PCR proceeded for about 7 to 11 cycles. TCRdb re-called the 5' RACE reads with MiXCR, one entry per CDR3 protein. Here the sample spans 720,000 or so distinct CDR3 sequences, roughly two fifths being singletons. The sequencing input was blood. Every receptor here comes from a man older than 75 in good health.

This clonotype was counted at least ten times. This rearrangement joins TRBV20-1 to TRBJ2-3; perhaps TRBD1 as D (6 bases). The V gene lost 6 bases and the J gene lost 4 bases, with 14 bases spanning the gap. CDR3 length equals 13 residues. CDR1 and CDR2 (germline): DFQATT, SNEGSKA (reference sequence). The CDR3 protein is CSAPLQGPDTQYF. In DNA, the CDR3 is TGCAGTGCCCCTCTCCAGGGGCCAGATACGCAGTATTTT.

This clonotype was seen only a few times. The chain links TRBV6-1 to TRBJ1-1; TRBD1 aligns across 8 bases. The CDR3 length is 13 residues. CDR1 and CDR2 from the germline V gene are MNHNS and SASEGT. V was pared by 6 bases and J by 0 bases, with 0 bases of the junction left unmatched. CDR3: CASRTGVNTEAFF. As DNA, the CDR3 is TGTGCCAGCAGGACAGGGGTGAACACTGAAGCTTTCTTT.

J is TRBJ1-2 and V is TRBV28; D remains unclear. The germline V and J ends were trimmed by 2 bases and 8 bases, with 12 bases remaining between them. Germline CDR1 MDHEN, CDR2 SYDVKM. This CDR3 spans 13 amino acids. The CDR3 sequence: CASSLVGLKGYTF. The CDR3 region has the DNA TGTGCCAGCAGTTTAGTAGGGCTTAAAGGCTACACCTTC.

This clonotype was seen only a few times. The V gene is TRBV6-5, the J gene TRBJ2-6; no clear D gene. Germline CDR1 is MNHEY and CDR2 is SVGAGI. The CDR3 length is 15 residues. Trimming shortened V by 0 bases and J by 0 bases, and 3 bases separated the two germline ends. CDR3 DNA: TGTGCCAGCAGTTACTCTTACTCTGGGGCCAACGTCCTGACTTTC. Its translation: CASSYSYSGANVLTF.

This clonotype was recorded many times. This chain connects TRBV7-3 to TRBJ2-1; 10 bases are a match to TRBD2. The length of the CDR3 is 15 residues. The V segment lost 5 bases and the J segment 4 bases; nucleotides outside the gene matches: 5. Germline CDR1 is SGHTA and CDR2 is FQGTGA. The CDR3 region is CASSQGLAEYNEQFF. In DNA, the CDR3 is TGTGCCAGCAGCCAAGGACTAGCGGAGTACAATGAGCAGTTCTTC.

The genes are TRBV5-6 and TRBJ2-6; no definite D call. V lost 2 bases to trimming and J lost 3 bases, with 3 bases between them. This CDR3 comprises 13 residues. Germline V gene sequence: CDR1 SGHDT, CDR2 YYEEEE. The DNA of the CDR3 is TGTGCCAGCAGCTTCTTTGGGGCCAACGTCCTGACTTTC. It is translated as CASSFFGANVLTF.

This chain connects TRBV7-2 to TRBJ1-2; D gene unclear. This CDR3 is 17 amino acids long. V dropped 4 bases and J dropped 1 base, with 19 bases sitting between them. Germline V gene lookup returns CDR1 SGHTA and CDR2 FQGNSA. CDR3 residues: CASSSFRMGTLNYGYTF. In DNA, the CDR3 is TGTGCCAGCAGCTCGTTCCGGATGGGTACCCTTAACTATGGCTACACCTTC.

Remarks on this clonotype: Compared with germline, one end of the junction differs, possibly owing to a read error. The genes are TRBV12-3 or TRBV12-4 and TRBJ2-4; 9 bases map to TRBD2. The CDR3 length is 12 residues. The CDR3 coding sequence is TGTGCCAGCAGGTTAGCGGGGGCTAAGCAGTACTTC. Residues: CASRLAGAKQYF.

This clonotype was counted between two and nine times. The V call is TRBV20-1, the J call TRBJ2-7, with TRBD1 identical over 8 bases. V was pared by 0 bases and J by 0 bases, with 7 bases of the junction left unmatched. CDR3 size: 16 residues. Looked up from germline, CDR1 is DFQATT and CDR2 is SNEGSKA (reference sequence). CDR3 region: CSARDPTGGFSYEQYF. CDR3 coding DNA: TGCAGTGCTAGAGACCCCACAGGGGGGTTCTCCTACGAGCAGTACTTC.

This clonotype was counted between two and nine times. The chain uses TRBV11-2 and TRBJ1-1; tentatively, D is TRBD1 (6 bases). V shed 6 bases and J shed 1 base, with 21 bases lying between them. The germline gives CDR1 SGHAT, CDR2 FQNNGV. The CDR3 totals 17 residues. The CDR3, as DNA: TGTGCCAGCAGTCGCCTTGTTGGGGGCCCTGGGAACACTGAAGCTTTCTTT. Protein: CASSRLVGGPGNTEAFF.

The rearrangement uses TRBV27 and TRBJ1-2; no definite D call. The germline V gene has CDR1 MNHEY and CDR2 SMNVEV (reference sequence). V lost 5 bases to trimming and J lost 8 bases, with 18 bases between them. The CDR3 is 14 amino acids. The chain's CDR3 is CASSASFARSGYTF. The DNA for the CDR3 is TGTGCCAGCAGTGCGTCATTCGCCCGTAGCGGCTACACCTTC.